Each of the 10 T cell receptor beta chains below was sequenced from the same sample in a study of blood T cell repertoires in COVID-19. The assay was immunoSEQ multiplex PCR, and TCRdb's table has in-frame clones only and misses some. Of around 250,000 clones listed, around 85% are singletons. The sample consisted of peripheral blood. The source of these receptors is a man aged 45-60 years with active or convalescent COVID-19.

The chain links TRBV28 to TRBJ2-1; TRBD2 agrees at 10 bases. CDR3 length equals 16 residues. Germline V gene data show CDR1 as MDHEN and CDR2 as SYDVKM. With V trimmed by 3 bases and J by 5 bases, 7 bases remained unmatched. The CDR3 nucleotides read TGTGCCAGCAGTTTGGGTGGGACTAGCGCTAACAATGAGCAGTTCTTC. It translates to CASSLGGTSANNEQFF.

V gene TRBV21-1 combines with J gene TRBJ1-1; the D call in the table, TRBD1, was not verified against the DNA. TRBV21-1 is an annotated pseudogene. CDR3 length: 15 residues. The CDR3: CASSKARGKDTEAFF. Here the CDR3 DNA reads TGTGCCAGCAGCAAAGCCAGGGGGAAGGACACTGAAGCTTTCTTT.

V is TRBV7-3 and J is TRBJ2-2; 7 nucleotides align to TRBD1. Germline CDR1 is SGHTA and CDR2 is FQGTGA. This CDR3 is built from 15 residues. The junction had 8 bases not matched to a gene; V was cut back by 5 bases and J by 5 bases. DNA of the CDR3: TGTGCCAGCAGCCTAGGGACAGCTTCTACCGGGGAGCTGTTTTTT. It encodes CASSLGTASTGELFF.

The chain employs TRBV7-9 and TRBJ1-2; D is ambiguous. V lost 4 bases and J 3 bases, leaving 12 bases between the germline ends. The CDR3 has 14 amino acids. CDR1 is SEHNR and CDR2 is FQNEAQ in the germline V gene (reference sequence). CDR3 sequence: CASSSHGRDYGYTF. The CDR3 DNA reads TGTGCCAGCAGCTCCCACGGGAGGGACTATGGCTACACCTTC.

V is TRBV11-2 and J is TRBJ2-3; D not resolved. Germline V gene lookup returns CDR1 SGHAT and CDR2 FQNNGV. The ends were cut back, 5 bases at V and 0 bases at J, with 3 bases in the middle. This CDR3 comprises 12 residues. In DNA, the CDR3 is TGTGCCAGCAGCCGTAGCACAGATACGCAGTATTTT. Translated, it gives CASSRSTDTQYF.

The rearrangement joins TRBV29-1 to TRBJ2-1; a weak D match, TRBD1 (7 bases). CDR1 is SQVTM and CDR2 is ANQGSEA in the germline V gene. Trimming took off 7 bases at V and 8 bases at J, with 18 bases between the two ends. This CDR3 is 13 amino acids long. In nucleotides, the CDR3 is TGCAGCGCTGTAAAACAGGGGAGGCATGAGCAGTTCTTC. It translates to CSAVKQGRHEQFF.

V gene TRBV5-1 combines with J gene TRBJ2-7; perhaps TRBD1 as D (5 bases). The CDR3 has 13 residues. Trimming removed 4 bases from V and 2 bases from J, with 10 bases in between. Germline V gene sequence: CDR1 SGHRS, CDR2 YFSETQ. This CDR3 reads CASSTDRAYEQYF. In DNA form, the CDR3 reads TGCGCCAGCAGCACCGACAGAGCCTACGAGCAGTACTTC.

The chain carries TRBV6-5 and TRBJ1-5, with TRBD1 matching over 7 bases. V was pared by 8 bases and J by 3 bases, with 7 bases of the junction left unmatched. There are 14 residues in the CDR3. Germline values: CDR1 MNHEY, CDR2 SVGAGI. The CDR3: CASGRQGPNQPQHF. CDR3 bases: TGTGCCAGCGGAAGACAGGGACCCAATCAGCCCCAGCATTTT.

The V call is TRBV9, the J call TRBJ1-1; TRBD1 might be the D (6 bases). The V gene lost 4 bases and the J gene lost 0 bases, with 13 bases spanning the gap. The CDR3 runs 15 residues. Germline V gives CDR1 SGDLS, CDR2 YYNGEE. Here the CDR3 reads CASSSRAGVNTEAFF. The CDR3 bases are TGTGCCAGCAGCTCACGGGCAGGGGTGAACACTGAAGCTTTCTTT.

The rearrangement joins TRBV2 to TRBJ2-7, with D possibly matching TRBD1 (5 bases). Germline assignment: CDR1 SNHLY and CDR2 FYNNEI. Trimming took off 4 bases at V and 1 base at J, with 8 bases between the two ends. The CDR3 is made up of 13 amino acids. As DNA, the CDR3 is TGTGCCAGCAGTGTTAGGGGTTCCTACGAGCAGTACTTC. Protein: CASSVRGSYEQYF.